What follows is one TCR beta chain and its context. These data are taken from a study of blood T cells in healthy people across ages. The CDR3 runs to 13 residues. The germline V gene encodes CDR1 ENHRY and CDR2 SYGVKD. The V end lost 10 bases, the J end lost 9 bases, and 16 bases lay between the germline ends. A sample-barcoded 5' primer and a J-beta primer mix were used in a second PCR of roughly 6 to 12 cycles. TCRdb re-called the 5' RACE reads through MiXCR, storing one row per CDR3 protein. In the table there are hundreds of thousands of distinct CDR3 sequences, 58% of which are singletons. Total RNA extracted from each sample amounted to at least 6 micrograms.

The genes are TRBV10-3 and TRBJ1-6; a possible D gene is TRBD1 (5 bases). This TCR derives from a man aged 25 to 40 in good health. The sequencing input was blood. This chain's CDR3 is CATKTQARSPLHF. In DNA, the CDR3 is TGTGCCACAAAAACACAGGCACGTTCACCCCTCCACTTT.